What follows is one T cell receptor beta chain and its context. Its antigen is still unknown. This entry belongs to a study of monozygotic twins with inflammatory bowel disease. General study findings and limits: Different T cell subtypes could not be distinguished.

From whole blood, total RNA was isolated without any sorting of T cells. Molecular identifiers with 6-nucleotide sample barcodes were added during cDNA synthesis via template switching. Researchers put TCRalpha and TCRbeta cDNA through two nested PCRs lasting around 15 and 10 cycles. Using the 5' RACE reads, TCRdb records one entry per CDR3 protein without DNA. The sample data list approximately 330,000 distinct CDR3 sequences. This clonotype originated in a human donor with ulcerative colitis or Crohn's disease, or a healthy co-twin of an affected twin (not recorded which). The material sequenced was blood.

CDR3: CASSEDRPRSPLHF. This sequence joins TRBV11-3 and TRBJ1-6; TCRdb reports TRBD1, a call that lacks DNA to check it against. This CDR3 region has 14 residues. Germline V gene sequence: CDR1 SGHNT, CDR2 YENEEA.